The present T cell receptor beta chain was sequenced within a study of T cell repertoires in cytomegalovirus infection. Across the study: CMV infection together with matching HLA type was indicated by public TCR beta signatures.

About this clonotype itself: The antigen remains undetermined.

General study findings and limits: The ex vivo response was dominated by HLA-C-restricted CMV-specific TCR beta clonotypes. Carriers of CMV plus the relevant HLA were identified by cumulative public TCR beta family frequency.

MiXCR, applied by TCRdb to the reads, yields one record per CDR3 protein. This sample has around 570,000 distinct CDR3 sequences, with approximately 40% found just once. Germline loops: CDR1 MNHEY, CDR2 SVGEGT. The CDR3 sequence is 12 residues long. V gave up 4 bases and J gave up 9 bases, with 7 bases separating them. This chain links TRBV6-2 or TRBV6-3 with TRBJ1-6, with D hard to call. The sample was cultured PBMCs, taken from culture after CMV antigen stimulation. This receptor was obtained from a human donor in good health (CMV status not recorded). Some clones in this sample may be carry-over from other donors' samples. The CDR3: CASSLTTSPLHF. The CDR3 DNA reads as TGTGCCAGCAGTTTGACGACTTCACCCCTCCACTTT.